This entry describes one TCR beta chain. The read falls 3 residues short of the CDR3 end, and the missing part is taken from the germline J gene. Sequencing was performed with immunoSEQ multiplex PCR; in TCRdb, only in-frame clones are kept and a portion is missing. In all, the sample yields about 12,000 clones. The sample belongs to a study of T cells in women clearing cervical HPV infection. For the study at large: Only a few women had HLA typing results available.

J was trimmed by 7 bases and V by 1 base; bases with no gene match: 8. Germline loops: CDR1 SGHVS, CDR2 FNYEAQ. The CDR3 runs to 17 residues. This receptor was identified in a woman aged 18-70 years with a cervical HPV16 infection that either progressed to CIN3+ or cleared (not recorded which). Sequencing was carried out using blood buffy coat. The chain employs TRBV7-6 and TRBJ1-4; 11 nucleotides match TRBD1. Here the CDR3 reads CASSLGIGQGAIEKLFF. CDR3 bases read: TGTGCCAGCAGCTTAGGAATAGGACAGGGGGCGATTGAAAAA.